The entry below describes one TCR beta chain. The sample originates from a study of blood T cell repertoires in COVID-19. Study context: There were acute and convalescent COVID-19 samples, and they came from the United States, Italy and Spain. T cells, B-cell-depleted T cells, or PBMCs supplied cDNA or gDNA.

Measured with immunoSEQ multiplex PCR; TCRdb has only the in-frame clones, and not every one. The sample carries 300,000 to 350,000 clones, approximately 85% recorded once. Living in roughly 25 US areas, the participants were between 18 and 89 years of age. The source material was PBMCs or T cells enriched from blood (not recorded which). This clonotype was obtained from a man aged 25-45 years who had recovered from COVID-19.

This chain's CDR3 is CATSRGTVLNTEAFF. The CDR3 DNA reads TGTGCCACCAGCAGAGGGACAGTGTTGAACACTGAAGCTTTCTTT. The rearrangement uses TRBV15 and TRBJ1-1, with TRBD1 as a possible D gene (6 bases). This CDR3 contains 15 residues. CDR1 is LNHNV and CDR2 is YYDKDF in the germline V gene (reference sequence). V lost 1 base to trimming and J lost 0 bases, with 9 bases between them.